This section outlines one T cell receptor beta chain sequence together with its context. The sample comes from a study of blood T cell repertoires in COVID-19. Patients in Seattle were enrolled during active infection, then followed longitudinally. Study processing details: Estimation of nucleated cell counts was performed using reference gene primer amplification. Here immunoSEQ multiplex PCR was the method, and the copy in TCRdb shows in-frame clones only, minus some. For V, J and clone size, that table is used; D and trimming come from the DNA. The data hold 200,000 to 300,000 clones, with around 86% observed a single time. Germline V gene lookup returns CDR1 MRHNA and CDR2 SNTAGT. Trimming removed 5 bases from V and 0 bases from J; junction bases left unmatched: 7. There are 18 residues in the CDR3.

This TCR was recovered from a woman of 80 years or more with COVID-19, enrolled during active disease. The specimen sequenced was peripheral blood. J is TRBJ2-3 and V is TRBV6-4, with 14 bases matching TRBD2. DNA for the CDR3: TGTGCCAGCAGTAGGACTAGCGGGGGGACCCCTAGCACAGATACGCAGTATTTT. This encodes CASSRTSGGTPSTDTQYF.